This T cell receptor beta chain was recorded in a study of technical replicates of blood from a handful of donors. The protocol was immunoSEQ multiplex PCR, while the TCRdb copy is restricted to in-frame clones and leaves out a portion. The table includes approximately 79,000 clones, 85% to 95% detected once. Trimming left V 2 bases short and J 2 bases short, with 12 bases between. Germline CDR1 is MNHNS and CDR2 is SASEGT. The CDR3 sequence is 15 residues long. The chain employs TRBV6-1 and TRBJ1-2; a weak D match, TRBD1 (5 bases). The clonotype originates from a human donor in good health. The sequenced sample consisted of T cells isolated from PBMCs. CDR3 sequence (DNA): TGTGCCAGCAGTGAATTAGGGGAACTCAACTATGGCTACACCTTC. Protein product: CASSELGELNYGYTF.